The 27 T cell receptor beta chains reported below all come from one sample, sequenced in a study of shared T cell receptors in the human thymus. Produced via immunoSEQ multiplex PCR; TCRdb's table is partial and in-frame only. The table has 600,000 to 900,000 clones, around 85% seen once; the top ten hold roughly 0.01%. These sequences were also reported in another study, on human thymus T cells.

The material sequenced was thymocytes. These receptors came from a girl less than two years old with a congenital heart defect.

The rearrangement joins TRBV30 to TRBJ1-1; no firm D call. The V and J ends lost 2 bases and 2 bases respectively, with 9 bases between them. This CDR3 has 13 amino acids. Germline V gene lookup returns CDR1 GTSNPN and CDR2 SVGIG (reference sequence). CDR3 coding DNA: TGTGCCTGGAGTACACGCCCCAACACTGAAGCTTTCTTT. Translating gives CAWSTRPNTEAFF.

This clone came up once. The V call is TRBV11-2, the J call TRBJ2-7; 8 nucleotides match TRBD1. This CDR3 is 17 amino acids long. The ends lost 1 base at V and 6 bases at J; junction bases unmatched: 14. CDR1 SGHAT and CDR2 FQNNGV come from the germline V gene. In DNA, the CDR3 is TGTGCCAGCAGCTTAGGGTTAGGCAGGGGGCTTGTTGGCGAGCAGTACTTC. It yields the protein CASSLGLGRGLVGEQYF.

The rearrangement links TRBV13 to TRBJ2-1; 11 nucleotides line up with TRBD2. The ends lost 6 bases at V and 5 bases at J; junction bases unmatched: 9. Germline V gene sequence: CDR1 PRHDT, CDR2 FYEKMQ (reference sequence). The CDR3 sequence is 16 residues long. For the CDR3, the DNA is TGTGCCAGCAGACCTCGTAGCGGGGGGGAACACAATGAGCAGTTCTTC. Translating it yields CASRPRSGGEHNEQFF.

This chain joins TRBV23-1 and TRBJ2-7, with TRBD1 as a possible D gene (6 bases). TRBV23-1 is an ORF; its function is uncertain. This CDR3 region has 15 residues. The germline V and J ends were trimmed by 2 bases and 6 bases, with 17 bases remaining between them. The CDR3 nucleotides are TGCGCCAGCAGTCAAGGGCGCAGGGGCCCCTGCGAGCAGTACTTC. This translates into CASSQGRRGPCEQYF.

The rearrangement joins TRBV29-1 to TRBJ1-4, with TRBD1 identical over 7 bases. Trimming removed 6 bases from V and 0 bases from J; junction bases left unmatched: 19. In germline, CDR1 is SQVTM, CDR2 ANQGSEA. The CDR3 has 19 residues. In DNA, the CDR3 is TGCAGCGTACGAAGGGCGAAAAAGACAGGGTTAGCAACTAATGAAAAACTGTTTTTT. Its translation is CSVRRAKKTGLATNEKLFF. The whole variable domain, filled in from reference TRBV29-1 and TRBJ1-4, reads SAVISQKPSRDICQRGTSLTIQCQVDSQVTMMFWYRQQPGQSLTLIATANQGSEATYESGFVIDKFPISRPNLTFSTLTVSNMSPEDSSIYLCSVRRAKKTGLATNEKLFFGSGTQLSVL.

This CDR3 is CASRGRAYGYTF. The DNA for the CDR3 is TGTGCCAGCAGGGGCAGAGCCTATGGCTACACCTTC. This chain uses TRBV14 with TRBJ1-2; D call uncertain. V shed 6 bases and J shed 4 bases, with 9 bases lying between them. The CDR3 loop spans 12 amino acids. CDR1 is SGHDN, CDR2 FVKESK, per germline.

The J gene is TRBJ2-1, the V gene TRBV9; D is undetermined. V lost 0 bases and J lost 3, with 13 bases in between. Germline-derived CDR1 and CDR2 are SGDLS and YYNGEE. The CDR3 is 16 amino acids. The CDR3 protein is CASSVATAASYNEQFF. The CDR3 coding sequence is TGTGCCAGCAGCGTAGCTACGGCGGCCAGCTACAATGAGCAGTTCTTC.

The J gene is TRBJ2-7, the V gene TRBV21-1; the DNA was not used to check the table's D call, TRBD1. TRBV21-1 is termed a pseudogene. The CDR3 runs to 17 residues. CDR3: CASTSYLDRLWAYEQYF. DNA for the CDR3: TGTGCCAGCACCTCCTACCTAGACAGGCTCTGGGCCTACGAGCAGTACTTC.

The gene calls are TRBV6-1 and TRBJ1-1; D is ambiguous. The CDR3 consists of 15 residues. The germline gives CDR1 MNHNS, CDR2 SASEGT. V was cut by 1 base and J by 0 bases, with 9 bases left in between. CDR3 region: CASSEDWEVNTEAFF. The CDR3 DNA is TGTGCCAGCAGTGAAGACTGGGAGGTGAACACTGAAGCTTTCTTT.

This clone was detected only once. The rearrangement joins TRBV12-5 to TRBJ2-2, with 7 bases lining up with TRBD1. Trimming cost V 3 bases and J 6 bases; bases outside gene matches: 4. Germline V gene lookup returns CDR1 LGHNT and CDR2 FRNRAP. The CDR3 sequence is 14 residues long. The chain's CDR3 is CASGFPTGPGELFF. The CDR3, as DNA: TGTGCTAGTGGTTTCCCGACAGGGCCCGGGGAGCTGTTTTTT.

V is TRBV7-8 and J is TRBJ2-1, with TRBD2 identical over 10 bases. In germline, CDR1 is SGHVS, CDR2 FQNEAQ. The CDR3 extends over 21 amino acids. J lost 9 bases, V lost 5 bases, and 28 bases had no gene match. CDR3 nucleotides: TGTGCCAGCAGCCCCCCGGCGCGAAGCGGGGGGGATGATAAACGGGAGAGTGAGCAGTTCTTC. Translating it yields CASSPPARSGGDDKRESEQFF.

V gene TRBV4-3 combines with J gene TRBJ1-6, with 7 nucleotides matching TRBD1. Per the germline V gene, CDR1 is LGHNA and CDR2 is YSLEER. The ends lost 0 bases at V and 7 bases at J; junction bases unmatched: 6. This CDR3 contains 16 residues. The CDR3 here is CASSQEQGFKNSPLHF. The CDR3 region has the DNA TGCGCCAGCAGCCAAGAACAGGGGTTTAAGAATTCACCCCTCCACTTT.

For the CDR3, the DNA is TGTGCCAGCAGCCCCCTTTTACTAGCGCGGAATGAGCAGTTCTTC. This encodes CASSPLLLARNEQFF. The gene calls are TRBV5-4 and TRBJ2-1; 7 nucleotides line up with TRBD2. The CDR3 is 15 residues long. Germline V gene lookup returns CDR1 SGHNT and CDR2 YYREEE (reference sequence). V trimming: 4 bases; J trimming: 7 bases; junction bases outside the gene matches: 11.

CDR3 sequence: CASSEPGTEAFF. The CDR3 region has the DNA TGTGCCAGCAGTGAACCCGGGACTGAAGCTTTCTTT. This chain joins TRBV2 and TRBJ1-1, with no clear D. CDR3 size: 12 residues. From germline, CDR1 is SNHLY and CDR2 FYNNEI. The V end lost 2 bases, the J end lost 5 bases, and 6 bases lay between the germline ends.

This chain connects TRBV15 to TRBJ2-6; 14 bases line up with TRBD2. The trim removed 0 bases at V and 4 bases at J, leaving 14 bases unmatched. The CDR3 sequence is 22 residues long. Germline V gene lookup returns CDR1 LNHNV and CDR2 YYDKDF (reference sequence). CDR3 amino acids: CATSRDRATSGGADFGANVLTF. Here the CDR3 DNA reads TGTGCCACCAGCAGAGATAGGGCGACTAGCGGGGGGGCAGATTTCGGGGCCAACGTCCTGACTTTC.

The chain carries TRBV5-1 and TRBJ2-3; D is undetermined. Germline lookup yields CDR1 SGHRS and CDR2 YFSETQ. V lost 4 bases and J 1 base, leaving 22 bases between the germline ends. The CDR3 runs to 18 residues. The CDR3 nucleotides are TGCGCCAGCAGCCAACCGGCCGACTCCGAGAAACGCACAGATACGCAGTATTTT. Translation gives CASSQPADSEKRTDTQYF.

V is TRBV6-5 and J is TRBJ2-7; 7 positions agree with TRBD2. The CDR3 is 16 amino acids. Unmatched junction bases numbered 10, after V lost 3 bases and J lost 2 bases. Germline V CDR1 and CDR2: MNHEY, SVGAGI. The CDR3 here is CASSYSRTSVAYEQYF. In nucleotides, the CDR3 is TGTGCCAGCAGTTATTCTAGGACTAGTGTTGCCTACGAGCAGTACTTC.

The gene calls are TRBV9 and TRBJ1-6, with D possibly being TRBD1 (6 bases). CDR1 is SGDLS, CDR2 YYNGEE, per germline. The CDR3 runs to 15 residues. Between the trimmed V and J ends, which lost 0 bases and 8 bases, there was a span of 12 bases. This CDR3 reads CASSVEGVLDSPLHF. The DNA for the CDR3 is TGTGCCAGCAGCGTAGAGGGGGTTCTCGATTCACCCCTCCACTTT.

The V call is TRBV15, the J call TRBJ2-1; 11 bases map to TRBD2. Germline CDR1 and CDR2: LNHNV and YYDKDF (reference sequence). This CDR3 is built from 17 residues. Trimming took 3 bases from V and 7 from J; bases not matched to a gene: 11. The CDR3: CATSRYSGGASRNEQFF. The CDR3 DNA sequence: TGTGCCACCAGCAGGTATAGCGGGGGGGCCTCAAGGAATGAGCAGTTCTTC.

V and J are TRBV9 and TRBJ2-2, with D possibly TRBD2 on 5 matching bases. V was cut by 0 bases and J by 6 bases, with 12 bases left in between. CDR3 length: 15 residues. Germline loops: CDR1 SGDLS, CDR2 YYNGEE. The CDR3 DNA reads TGTGCCAGCAGCGTAGCTCCTAGCTGGGCCGGGGAGCTGTTTTTT. This translates into CASSVAPSWAGELFF.

Only one count was recorded for this clone. V is TRBV7-9 and J is TRBJ2-1; D is undetermined. Germline V gene sequence: CDR1 SEHNR, CDR2 FQNEAQ (reference sequence). V was shortened by 1 base and J by 7 bases, with 8 bases between the two germline ends. The CDR3 runs to 13 residues. CDR3 in DNA: TGTGCCAGCAGCTTAGTACCGGAGAATGAGCAGTTCTTC. It specifies CASSLVPENEQFF. Filled out from reference TRBV7-9 and TRBJ2-1, the complete variable domain reads DTGVSQNPRHKITKRGQNVTFRCDPISEHNRLYWYRQTLGQGPEFLTYFQNEAQLEKSRLLSDRFSAERPKGSFSTLEIQRTEQGDSAMYLCASSLVPENEQFFGPGTRLTVL.

V gene TRBV19 combines with J gene TRBJ1-4; D is possibly TRBD1 (5 bases). V was cut by 5 bases and J by 5 bases, with 15 bases left in between. The CDR3 spans 15 residues. Germline CDR1 is LNHDA and CDR2 is SQIVND (reference sequence). DNA of the CDR3: TGTGCCAGTAGTTTGCCGATGACAGCCAATGAAAAACTGTTTTTT. It yields the protein CASSLPMTANEKLFF.

The chain is built from TRBV7-2 and TRBJ1-5; D is uncertain. From germline, CDR1 is SGHTA and CDR2 FQGNSA. The CDR3 has 16 residues. Trimming removed 5 bases from V and 4 bases from J, with 18 bases in between. The CDR3 here is CASSPAGERGNQPQHF. In DNA, the CDR3 is TGTGCCAGCAGCCCCGCTGGGGAACGAGGGAATCAGCCCCAGCATTTT.

The chain joins TRBV5-1 to TRBJ2-1, with 9 bases aligning to TRBD2. The trim removed 2 bases at V and 4 bases at J, leaving 4 bases unmatched. Germline V gene data show CDR1 as SGHRS and CDR2 as YFSETQ. The CDR3 has 15 residues. In DNA, the CDR3 is TGCGCCAGCAGCTTTAGCGGGGGAGGATACAATGAGCAGTTCTTC. It translates to CASSFSGGGYNEQFF.

This clone was found once. The CDR3 spells CATQKPGTSNTEAFF. The CDR3 DNA reads as TGTGCCACCCAGAAACCGGGGACATCAAACACTGAAGCTTTCTTT. The chain carries TRBV11-2 and TRBJ1-1, with a weak D call TRBD1 (6 bases). V lost 10 bases and J lost 2, with 20 bases in between. The CDR3 runs to 15 residues. CDR1 and CDR2 from the germline V gene are SGHAT and FQNNGV.

In its sample, this clone was seen once. At the DNA level, this CDR3 is encoded by other sequences in the same sample as well. The V call is TRBV15, the J call TRBJ1-1; D is uncertain. From germline, CDR1 is LNHNV and CDR2 YYDKDF (reference sequence). V lost 5 bases to trimming and J lost 0 bases, with 7 bases between them. This CDR3 spans 13 amino acids. The CDR3 coding sequence is TGTGCCACCAGCCGCACAGTGAACACTGAAGCTTTCTTT. This sequence encodes CATSRTVNTEAFF.

This chain joins TRBV2 and TRBJ1-2; D gene ambiguous. This CDR3 has 14 amino acids. Germline CDR1 is SNHLY and CDR2 is FYNNEI. V was pared by 0 bases and J by 2 bases, with 7 bases between. CDR3 in amino acids: CASSEAEANYGYTF. For the CDR3, the DNA is TGTGCCAGCAGTGAAGCCGAGGCAAACTATGGCTACACCTTC.